This T cell receptor beta chain was recorded in a study of CD8 T cells in ankylosing spondylitis. Each CDR3 protein gets one entry after TCRdb re-called the 5' RACE reads with MiXCR. The sample has hundreds of thousands of distinct CDR3 sequences, about 26% seen once; the top ten hold roughly 6.7%. The V gene's germline CDR1 is MNHEY and CDR2 SMNVEV (reference sequence). This CDR3 region has 12 residues. V dropped 6 bases and J dropped 6 bases, with 11 bases sitting between them. Ten or more counts support this clonotype. The receptor's source is a male donor with ankylosing spondylitis or in good health (not recorded which). Sequenced material: blood, either unsorted or a sorted T cell fraction (not recorded which). The chain uses TRBV27 and TRBJ1-2; D is ambiguous. The CDR3 is CASRTRRNGYTF. The DNA for the CDR3 is TGTGCCAGCAGGACCCGAAGGAATGGCTACACCTTC.